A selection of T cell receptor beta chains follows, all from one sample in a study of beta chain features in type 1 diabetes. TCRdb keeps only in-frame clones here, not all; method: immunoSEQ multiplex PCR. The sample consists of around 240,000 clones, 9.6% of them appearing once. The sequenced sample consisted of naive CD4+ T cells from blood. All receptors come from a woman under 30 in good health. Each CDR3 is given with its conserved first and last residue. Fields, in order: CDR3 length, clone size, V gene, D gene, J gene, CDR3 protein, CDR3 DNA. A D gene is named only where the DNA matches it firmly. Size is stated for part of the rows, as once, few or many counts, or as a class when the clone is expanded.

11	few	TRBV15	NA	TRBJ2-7	CATSRDNWQYF	TGTGCCACCAGCAGAGATAATTGGCAGTACTTC
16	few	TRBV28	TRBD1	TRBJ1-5	CASSPPDRGSNQPQHF	TGTGCCAGCAGTCCCCCGGACAGGGGGAGCAATCAGCCCCAGCATTTT
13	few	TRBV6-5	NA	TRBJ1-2	CASSYDRNSRYTF	TGTGCCAGCAGTTACGATAGGAACAGCCGCTACACCTTC
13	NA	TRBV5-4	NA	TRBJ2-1	CASSLDRGNEQFF	TGTGCCAGCAGCTTGGATAGGGGAAATGAGCAGTTCTTC
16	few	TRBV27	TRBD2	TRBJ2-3	CASRGTSGGSTDTQYF	TGTGCCAGCAGGGGGACTAGCGGGGGTAGCACAGATACGCAGTATTTT
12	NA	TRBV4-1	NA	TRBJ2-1	CASLGDPHEQFF	TGCGCCAGTCTAGGTGACCCCCATGAGCAGTTCTTC
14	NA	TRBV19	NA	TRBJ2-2	CASSKDLRPGELFF	TGTGCCAGTAGTAAAGACCTGCGGCCCGGGGAGCTGTTTTTT
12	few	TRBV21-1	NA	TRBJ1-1	CASRRSPGRAFF	TGTGCCAGCAGAAGGTCCCCAGGGCGAGCTTTCTTT
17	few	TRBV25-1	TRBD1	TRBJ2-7	CASSGPLPRDRAFEQYF	TGTGCCAGCAGCGGCCCTCTCCCCCGGGACAGGGCCTTCGAGCAGTACTTC
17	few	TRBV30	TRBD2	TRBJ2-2	CAWSITSGRRITGELFF	TGTGCCTGGAGTATAACTAGCGGGAGACGGATCACCGGGGAGCTGTTTTTT
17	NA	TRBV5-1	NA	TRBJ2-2	CASSFDAGTSNTGELFF	TGCGCCAGCAGCTTCGATGCCGGGACTTCGAACACCGGGGAGCTGTTTTTT
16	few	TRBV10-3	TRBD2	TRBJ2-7	CAISSFRLAGAGEQYF	TGTGCCATCAGTTCTTTCCGACTAGCGGGAGCCGGGGAGCAGTACTTC
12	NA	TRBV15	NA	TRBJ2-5	CATSRGPETQYF	TGTGCCACCAGCAGAGGTCCTGAGACCCAGTACTTC
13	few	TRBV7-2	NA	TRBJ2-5	CASSLARVETQYF	TGTGCCAGCAGCTTAGCTAGAGTAGAGACCCAGTACTTC
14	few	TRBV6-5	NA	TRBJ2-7	CASSRGASSYEQYF	TGTGCCAGCAGTCGGGGGGCCAGCTCCTACGAGCAGTACTTC
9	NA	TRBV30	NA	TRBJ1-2	CAWGDPAGF	TGTGCCTGGGGAGACCCAGCGGGCTTC
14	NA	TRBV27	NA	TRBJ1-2	CASSRGGANYGYTF	TGTGCCAGCAGTAGGGGGGGAGCTAACTATGGCTACACCTTC
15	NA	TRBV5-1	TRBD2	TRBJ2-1	CASKSGTSFDNEQFF	TGCGCCAGCAAATCCGGGACTAGTTTCGACAATGAGCAGTTCTTC
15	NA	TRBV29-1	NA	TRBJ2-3	CSPTLRGRFTDTQYF	TGCAGCCCCACCCTAAGAGGGAGATTTACAGATACGCAGTATTTT
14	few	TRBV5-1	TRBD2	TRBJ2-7	CASSSGGDGREQYF	TGCGCCAGCAGTAGCGGGGGGGACGGGAGAGAGCAGTACTTC
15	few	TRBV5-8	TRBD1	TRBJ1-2	CASRPTGLYNYGYTF	TGTGCCAGCAGGCCGACAGGGCTTTATAACTATGGCTACACCTTC
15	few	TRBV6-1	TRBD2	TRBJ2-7	CASSERTSGNIEQYF	TGTGCCAGCAGTGAAAGGACTAGCGGGAATATCGAGCAGTACTTC
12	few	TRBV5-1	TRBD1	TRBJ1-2	CASSVTGRGYTF	TGCGCCAGCAGCGTGACAGGGAGAGGCTACACCTTC
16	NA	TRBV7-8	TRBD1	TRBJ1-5	CASSPIPTTGAQPQHF	TGTGCCAGCAGCCCGATCCCCACCACAGGGGCCCAGCCCCAGCATTTT
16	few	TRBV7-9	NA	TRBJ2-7	CASSLAAGKVGHEQYF	TGTGCCAGCAGCTTAGCGGCAGGGAAAGTCGGGCACGAGCAGTACTTC
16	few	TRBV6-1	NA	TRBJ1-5	CASSATLGVGNQPQHF	TGTGCCAGCAGTGCTACCCTCGGAGTCGGCAATCAGCCCCAGCATTTT
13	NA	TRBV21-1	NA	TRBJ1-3	CASSSGIGNTIYF	TGTGCCAGCAGCTCGGGGATTGGAAACACCATATATTTT
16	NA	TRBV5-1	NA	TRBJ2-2	CASSLDLVRNTGELFF	TGCGCCAGCAGCTTGGATTTAGTGCGGAACACCGGGGAGCTGTTTTTT
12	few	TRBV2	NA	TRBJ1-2	CASSGEYYGYTF	TGTGCCAGCAGTGGGGAGTACTATGGCTACACCTTC
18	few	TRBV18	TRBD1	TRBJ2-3	CASSSGQGPILSTDTQYF	TGTGCCAGCTCATCAGGACAGGGGCCTATCCTTAGCACAGATACGCAGTATTTT
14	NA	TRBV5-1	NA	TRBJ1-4	CASSSTRGNEKLFF	TGCGCCAGCAGCTCAACCAGGGGAAATGAAAAACTGTTTTTT
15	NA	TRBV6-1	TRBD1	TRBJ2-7	CASTSGQGGSYEQYF	TGTGCCAGCACTTCGGGACAGGGAGGATCCTACGAGCAGTACTTC
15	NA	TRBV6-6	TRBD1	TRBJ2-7	CASSRAGQGTYEQYF	TGTGCCAGCAGCCGCGCCGGACAGGGTACCTACGAGCAGTACTTC
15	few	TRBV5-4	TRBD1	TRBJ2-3	CASSATGGRPDTQYF	TGTGCCAGCAGTGCGACAGGGGGGAGGCCAGATACGCAGTATTTT
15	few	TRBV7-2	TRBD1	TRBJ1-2	CASRQRTGGVYGYTF	TGTGCCAGCAGGCAAAGGACAGGGGGAGTGTATGGCTACACCTTC
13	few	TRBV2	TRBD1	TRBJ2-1	CASNRDRGNEQFF	TGTGCCAGCAACCGGGACAGGGGGAATGAGCAGTTCTTC
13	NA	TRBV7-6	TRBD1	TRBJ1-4	CASSNSGTGVLFF	TGTGCCAGCAGCAACTCCGGGACAGGGGTACTGTTTTTT
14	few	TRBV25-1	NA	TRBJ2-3	CASSGLDSTDTQYF	TGTGCCAGCAGTGGACTAGATTCCACAGATACGCAGTATTTT
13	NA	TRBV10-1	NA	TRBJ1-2	CASSDHRDYGYTF	TGCGCCAGCAGTGATCACAGAGACTATGGCTACACCTTC